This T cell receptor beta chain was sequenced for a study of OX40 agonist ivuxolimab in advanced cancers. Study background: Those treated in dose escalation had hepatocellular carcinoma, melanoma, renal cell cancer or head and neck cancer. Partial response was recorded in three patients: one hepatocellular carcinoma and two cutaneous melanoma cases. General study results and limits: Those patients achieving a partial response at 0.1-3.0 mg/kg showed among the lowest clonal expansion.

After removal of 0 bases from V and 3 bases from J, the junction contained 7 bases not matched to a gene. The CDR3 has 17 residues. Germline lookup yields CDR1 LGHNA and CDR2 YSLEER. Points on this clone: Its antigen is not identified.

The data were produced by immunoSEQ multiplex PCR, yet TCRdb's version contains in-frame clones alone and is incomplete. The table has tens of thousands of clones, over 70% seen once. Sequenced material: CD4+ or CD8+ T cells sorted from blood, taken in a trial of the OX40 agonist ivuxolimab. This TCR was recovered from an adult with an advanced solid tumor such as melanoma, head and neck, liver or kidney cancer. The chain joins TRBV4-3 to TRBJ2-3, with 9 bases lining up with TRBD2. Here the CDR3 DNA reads TGCGCCAGCAGCCAAGAGGGTGGGGGACTAGCAACAGATACGCAGTATTTT. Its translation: CASSQEGGGLATDTQYF.